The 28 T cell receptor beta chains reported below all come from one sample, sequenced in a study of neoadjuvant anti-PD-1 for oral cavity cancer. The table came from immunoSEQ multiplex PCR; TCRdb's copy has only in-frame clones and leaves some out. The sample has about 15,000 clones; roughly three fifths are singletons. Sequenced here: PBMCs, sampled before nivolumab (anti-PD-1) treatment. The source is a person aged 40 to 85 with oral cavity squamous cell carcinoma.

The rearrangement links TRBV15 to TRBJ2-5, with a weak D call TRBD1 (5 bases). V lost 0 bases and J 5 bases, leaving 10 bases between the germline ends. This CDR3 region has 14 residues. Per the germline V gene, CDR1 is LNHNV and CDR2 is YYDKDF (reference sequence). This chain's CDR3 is CATSRDRGAETQYF. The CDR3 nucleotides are TGTGCCACCAGCAGAGATAGGGGCGCCGAGACCCAGTACTTC.

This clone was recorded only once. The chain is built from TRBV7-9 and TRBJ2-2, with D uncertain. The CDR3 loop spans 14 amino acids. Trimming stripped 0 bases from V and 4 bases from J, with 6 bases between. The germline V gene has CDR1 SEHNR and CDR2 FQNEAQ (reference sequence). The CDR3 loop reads CASSLASPTGELFF. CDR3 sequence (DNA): TGTGCCAGCAGCTTAGCAAGCCCCACCGGGGAGCTGTTTTTT.

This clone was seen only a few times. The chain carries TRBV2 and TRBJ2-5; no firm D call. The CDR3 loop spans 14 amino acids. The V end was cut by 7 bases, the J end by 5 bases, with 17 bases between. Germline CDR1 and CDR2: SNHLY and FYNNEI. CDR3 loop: CASTLGWGKETQYF. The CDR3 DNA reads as TGTGCCAGCACCCTGGGGTGGGGTAAGGAGACCCAGTACTTC. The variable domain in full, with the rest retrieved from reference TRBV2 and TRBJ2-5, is EPEVTQTPSHQVTQMGQEVILRCVPISNHLYFYWYRQILGQKVEFLVSFYNNEISEKSEIFDDQFSVERPDGSNFTLKIRSTKLEDSAMYFCASTLGWGKETQYFGPGTRLLVL.

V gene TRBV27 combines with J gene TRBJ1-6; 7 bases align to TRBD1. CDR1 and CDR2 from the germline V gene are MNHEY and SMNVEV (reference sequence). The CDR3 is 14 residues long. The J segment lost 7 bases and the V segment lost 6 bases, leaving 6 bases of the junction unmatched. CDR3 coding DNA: TGTGCCAGCAGACTAGGGGGCCCAAATTCACCCCTCCACTTT. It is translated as CASRLGGPNSPLHF.

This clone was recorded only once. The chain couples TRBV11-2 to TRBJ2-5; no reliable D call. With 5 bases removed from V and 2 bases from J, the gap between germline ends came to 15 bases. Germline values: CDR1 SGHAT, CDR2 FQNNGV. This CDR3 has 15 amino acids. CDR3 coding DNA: TGTGCCAGCAGCGCGAGGTCCCAATCACAAGAGACCCAGTACTTC. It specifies CASSARSQSQETQYF.

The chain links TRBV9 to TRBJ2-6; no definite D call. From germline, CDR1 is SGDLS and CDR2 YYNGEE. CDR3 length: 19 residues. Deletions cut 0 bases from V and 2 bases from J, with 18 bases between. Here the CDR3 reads CASSVGVGMTPPGANVLTF. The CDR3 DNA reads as TGTGCCAGCAGCGTAGGGGTAGGAATGACCCCCCCTGGGGCCAACGTCCTGACTTTC.

The CDR3 reads CASSLWGGTASNYGYTF. DNA for the CDR3: TGTGCCAGCAGCTTGTGGGGCGGGACGGCTTCGAACTATGGCTACACCTTC. This sequence joins TRBV13 and TRBJ1-2; TRBD1 is a possible D gene (5 bases). The CDR3 is made up of 17 amino acids. Per germline, CDR1 PRHDT and CDR2 FYEKMQ (reference sequence). V was shortened by 3 bases and J by 2 bases, with 19 bases between the two germline ends.

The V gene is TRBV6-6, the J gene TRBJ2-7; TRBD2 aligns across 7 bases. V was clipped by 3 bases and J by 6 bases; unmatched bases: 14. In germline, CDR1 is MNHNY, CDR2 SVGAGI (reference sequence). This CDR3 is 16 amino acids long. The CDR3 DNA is TGTGCCAGCAGTTATACCCCTAGCGGAGTGAGAATCGAGCAGTACTTC. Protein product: CASSYTPSGVRIEQYF.

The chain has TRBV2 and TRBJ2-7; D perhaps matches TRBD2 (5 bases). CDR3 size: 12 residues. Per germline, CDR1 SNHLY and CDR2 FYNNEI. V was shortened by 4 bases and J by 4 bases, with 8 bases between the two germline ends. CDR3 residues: CASSGTVYEQYF. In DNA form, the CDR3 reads TGTGCCAGCAGTGGGACTGTATACGAGCAGTACTTC.

The DNA of the CDR3 is TGCGCCAGCAGCCCTCGTCTAGCGGGAGTTCGCACAGATACGCAGTATTTT. Residues: CASSPRLAGVRTDTQYF. V is TRBV5-1 and J is TRBJ2-3; 10 bases are shared with TRBD2. Per germline, CDR1 SGHRS and CDR2 YFSETQ. This CDR3 has 17 residues. Unmatched junction bases numbered 9, after V lost 4 bases and J lost 1 base.

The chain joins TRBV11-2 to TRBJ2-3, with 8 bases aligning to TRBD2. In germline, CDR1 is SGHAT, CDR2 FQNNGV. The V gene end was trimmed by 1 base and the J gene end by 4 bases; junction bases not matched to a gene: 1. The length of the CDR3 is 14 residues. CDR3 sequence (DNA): TGTGCCAGCAGCTTAGCAGCGGGAGCAGATACGCAGTATTTT. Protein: CASSLAAGADTQYF.

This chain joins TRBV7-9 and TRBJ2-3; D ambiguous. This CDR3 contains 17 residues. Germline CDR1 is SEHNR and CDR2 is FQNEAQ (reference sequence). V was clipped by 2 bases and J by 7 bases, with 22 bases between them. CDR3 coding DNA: TGTGCCAGCAGCTTAAGGGCCCCTCCCATTATTGGAAATACGCAGTATTTT. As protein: CASSLRAPPIIGNTQYF.

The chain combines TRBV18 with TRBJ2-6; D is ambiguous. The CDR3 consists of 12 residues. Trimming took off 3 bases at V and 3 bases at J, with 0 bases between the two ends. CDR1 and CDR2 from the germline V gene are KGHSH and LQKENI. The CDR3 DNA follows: TGTGCCAGCTCACCTGGGGCCAACGTCCTGACTTTC. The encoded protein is CASSPGANVLTF.

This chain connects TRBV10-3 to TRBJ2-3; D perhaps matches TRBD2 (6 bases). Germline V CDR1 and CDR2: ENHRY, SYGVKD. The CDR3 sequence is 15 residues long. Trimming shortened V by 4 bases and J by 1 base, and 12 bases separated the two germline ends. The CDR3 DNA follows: TGTGCCATCAGTGCCGTCGGAGGGGGCACAGATACGCAGTATTTT. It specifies CAISAVGGGTDTQYF.

This CDR3 is CASSDNVPSYEQYF. Written as DNA, the CDR3 is TGTGCCAGCAGTGACAACGTCCCTTCCTACGAGCAGTACTTC. The V call is TRBV6-1, the J call TRBJ2-7; D call uncertain. The germline gives CDR1 MNHNS, CDR2 SASEGT. V was trimmed by 3 bases and J by 1 base, leaving 10 bases between them. CDR3 size: 14 residues.

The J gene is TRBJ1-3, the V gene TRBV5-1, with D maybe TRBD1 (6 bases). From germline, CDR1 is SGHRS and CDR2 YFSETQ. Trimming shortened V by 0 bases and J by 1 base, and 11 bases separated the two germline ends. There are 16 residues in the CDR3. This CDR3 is CASSLARGGSGNTIYF. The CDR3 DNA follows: TGCGCCAGCAGCTTGGCGAGGGGGGGTTCTGGAAACACCATATATTTT.

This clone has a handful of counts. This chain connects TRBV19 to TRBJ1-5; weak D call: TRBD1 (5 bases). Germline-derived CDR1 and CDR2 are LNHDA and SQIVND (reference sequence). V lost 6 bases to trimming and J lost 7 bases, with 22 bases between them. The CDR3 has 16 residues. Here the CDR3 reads CASRPRDLKLGQPQHF. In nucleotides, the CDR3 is TGTGCCAGTAGACCCCGGGACCTGAAGCTGGGGCAGCCCCAGCATTTT.

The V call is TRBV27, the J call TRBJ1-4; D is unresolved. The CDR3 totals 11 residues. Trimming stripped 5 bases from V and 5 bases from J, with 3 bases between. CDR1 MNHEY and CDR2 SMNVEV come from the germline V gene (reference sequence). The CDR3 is CASSQNEKLFF. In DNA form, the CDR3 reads TGTGCCAGCAGTCAAAATGAAAAACTGTTTTTT.

The CDR3 region has the DNA TGTGCCAGCAGCTTGGGAGGCCGCGTTAACTATGGCTACACCTTC. Protein sequence: CASSLGGRVNYGYTF. The chain has TRBV5-6 and TRBJ1-2; no clear D gene. This CDR3 is 15 amino acids long. V was shortened by 0 bases and J by 1 base, with 10 bases between the two germline ends. Per germline, CDR1 SGHDT and CDR2 YYEEEE.

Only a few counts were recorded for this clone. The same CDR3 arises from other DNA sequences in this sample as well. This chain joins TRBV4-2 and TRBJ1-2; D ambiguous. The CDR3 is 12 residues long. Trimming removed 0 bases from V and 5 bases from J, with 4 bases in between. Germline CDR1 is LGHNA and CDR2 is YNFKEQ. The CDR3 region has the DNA TGTGCCAGCAGCCAAGACGCATATGGCTACACCTTC. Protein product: CASSQDAYGYTF.

CDR3 DNA: TGTGCCAGCAGCTTAGGCGCGGGATATAATGAGCAGTTCTTC. Translating it yields CASSLGAGYNEQFF. The chain links TRBV11-3 to TRBJ2-1; possible D gene TRBD2, 6 bases. Per the germline V gene, CDR1 is SGHNT and CDR2 is YENEEA. V shed 1 base and J shed 7 bases, with 11 bases lying between them. This CDR3 spans 14 amino acids.

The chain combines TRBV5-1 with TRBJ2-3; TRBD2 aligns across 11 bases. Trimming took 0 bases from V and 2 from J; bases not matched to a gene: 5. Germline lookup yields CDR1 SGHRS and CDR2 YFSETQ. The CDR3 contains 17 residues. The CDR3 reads CASSLAIAGGNTDTQYF. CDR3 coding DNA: TGCGCCAGCAGCTTGGCAATAGCGGGGGGGAACACAGATACGCAGTATTTT.

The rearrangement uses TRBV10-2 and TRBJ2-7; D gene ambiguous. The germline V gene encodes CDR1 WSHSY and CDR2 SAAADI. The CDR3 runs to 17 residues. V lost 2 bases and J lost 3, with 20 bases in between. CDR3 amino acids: CASSEGPPTLPNYEQYF. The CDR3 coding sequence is TGCGCCAGCAGTGAGGGGCCCCCAACACTACCTAACTACGAGCAGTACTTC.

The CDR3 region has the DNA TGTGCCAGCAGTGACGAGCTAGCGCGGCCCTACAATGAGCAGTTCTTC. Protein sequence: CASSDELARPYNEQFF. V is TRBV25-1 and J is TRBJ2-1; possible D gene TRBD2, 6 bases. The germline V gene encodes CDR1 MGHDK and CDR2 SYGVNS. The V end lost 3 bases, the J end lost 2 bases, and 14 bases lay between the germline ends. CDR3 size: 16 residues.

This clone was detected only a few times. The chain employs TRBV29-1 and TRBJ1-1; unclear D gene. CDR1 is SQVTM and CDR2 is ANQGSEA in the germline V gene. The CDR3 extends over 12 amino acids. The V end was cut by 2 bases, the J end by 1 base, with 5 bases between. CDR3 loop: CSVERWNTEAFF. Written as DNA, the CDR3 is TGCAGCGTTGAAAGGTGGAACACTGAAGCTTTCTTT.

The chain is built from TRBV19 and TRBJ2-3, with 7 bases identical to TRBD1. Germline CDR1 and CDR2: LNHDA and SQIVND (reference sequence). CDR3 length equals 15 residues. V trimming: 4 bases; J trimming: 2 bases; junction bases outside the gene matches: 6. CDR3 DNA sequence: TGTGCCAGTAGTACTGAGGACAGGAACACAGATACGCAGTATTTT. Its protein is CASSTEDRNTDTQYF. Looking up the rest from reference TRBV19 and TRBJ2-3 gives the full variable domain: DGGITQSPKYLFRKEGQNVTLSCEQNLNHDAMYWYRQDPGQGLRLIYYSQIVNDFQKGDIAEGYSVSREKKESFPLTVTSAQKNPTAFYLCASSTEDRNTDTQYFGPGTRLTVL.

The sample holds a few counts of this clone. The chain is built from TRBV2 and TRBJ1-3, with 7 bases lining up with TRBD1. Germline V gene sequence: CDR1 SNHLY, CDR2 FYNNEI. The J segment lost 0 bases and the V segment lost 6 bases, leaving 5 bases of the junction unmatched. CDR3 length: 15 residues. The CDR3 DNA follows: TGTGCCAGCAGGATAACAGGGGCCTCTGGAAACACCATATATTTT. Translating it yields CASRITGASGNTIYF.

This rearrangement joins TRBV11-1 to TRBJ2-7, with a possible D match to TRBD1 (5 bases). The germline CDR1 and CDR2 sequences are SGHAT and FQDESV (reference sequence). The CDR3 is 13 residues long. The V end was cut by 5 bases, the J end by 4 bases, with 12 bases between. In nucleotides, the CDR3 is TGTGCCAGCAGCCATCGTAGGGGTTACGAGCAGTACTTC. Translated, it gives CASSHRRGYEQYF.